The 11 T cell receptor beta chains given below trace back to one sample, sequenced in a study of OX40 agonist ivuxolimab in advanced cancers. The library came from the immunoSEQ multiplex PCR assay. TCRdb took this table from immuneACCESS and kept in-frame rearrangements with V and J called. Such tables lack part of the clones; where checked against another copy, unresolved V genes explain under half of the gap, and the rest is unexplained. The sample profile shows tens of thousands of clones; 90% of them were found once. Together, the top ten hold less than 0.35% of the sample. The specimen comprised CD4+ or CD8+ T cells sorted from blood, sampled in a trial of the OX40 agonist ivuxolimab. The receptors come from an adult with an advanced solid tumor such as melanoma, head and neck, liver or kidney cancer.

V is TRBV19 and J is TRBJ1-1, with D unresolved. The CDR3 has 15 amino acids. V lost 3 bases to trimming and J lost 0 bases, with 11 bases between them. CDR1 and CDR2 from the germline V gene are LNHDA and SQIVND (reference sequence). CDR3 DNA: TGTGCCAGTAGTATCGGATTGACGGTGAACACTGAAGCTTTCTTT. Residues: CASSIGLTVNTEAFF.

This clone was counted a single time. CDR3 bases: TGTGCCAGCAGTGAAAGGTTAGGGGTACAAGAGACCCAGTACTTC. Protein sequence: CASSERLGVQETQYF. The chain combines TRBV6-1 with TRBJ2-5; tentatively, D is TRBD1 (5 bases). The CDR3 length is 15 residues. Looked up from germline, CDR1 is MNHNS and CDR2 is SASEGT. The ends were cut back, 2 bases at V and 2 bases at J, with 12 bases in the middle.

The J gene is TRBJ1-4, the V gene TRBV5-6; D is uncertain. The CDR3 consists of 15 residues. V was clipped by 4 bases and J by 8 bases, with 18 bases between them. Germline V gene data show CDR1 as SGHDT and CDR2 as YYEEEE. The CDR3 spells CASSGFGRLQEKLFF. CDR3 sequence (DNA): TGTGCCAGCAGCGGCTTCGGAAGACTACAGGAAAAACTGTTTTTT.

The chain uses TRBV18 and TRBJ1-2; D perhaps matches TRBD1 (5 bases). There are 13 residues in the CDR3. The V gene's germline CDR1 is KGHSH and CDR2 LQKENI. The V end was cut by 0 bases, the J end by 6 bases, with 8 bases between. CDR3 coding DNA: TGTGCCAGCTCACCACCGGGGGGAAATGGCTACACCTTC. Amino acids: CASSPPGGNGYTF.

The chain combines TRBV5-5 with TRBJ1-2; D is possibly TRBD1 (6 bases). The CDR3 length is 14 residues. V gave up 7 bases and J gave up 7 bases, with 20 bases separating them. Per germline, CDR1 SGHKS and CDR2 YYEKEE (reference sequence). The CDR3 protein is CASLPFAGAPGYTF. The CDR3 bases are TGTGCCAGCCTACCTTTTGCGGGGGCGCCTGGCTACACCTTC.

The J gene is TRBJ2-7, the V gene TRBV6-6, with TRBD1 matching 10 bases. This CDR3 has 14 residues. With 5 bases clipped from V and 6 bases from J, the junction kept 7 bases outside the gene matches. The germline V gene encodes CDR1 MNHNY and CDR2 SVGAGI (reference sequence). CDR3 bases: TGTGCCAGCAGTCCGGGACAGGGGTTTGGCGAGCAGTACTTC. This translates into CASSPGQGFGEQYF.

The CDR3, as DNA: TGTGCCAGTAGTATAGTGGCAGGGGCCGGCGGGAATCAGCCCCAGCATTTT. Encoded protein: CASSIVAGAGGNQPQHF. The V and J genes are TRBV19 and TRBJ1-5, with D tentatively TRBD1 (6 bases). Germline lookup yields CDR1 LNHDA and CDR2 SQIVND (reference sequence). This CDR3 has 17 residues. Trimming cost V 1 base and J 4 bases, with 17 bases left between them.

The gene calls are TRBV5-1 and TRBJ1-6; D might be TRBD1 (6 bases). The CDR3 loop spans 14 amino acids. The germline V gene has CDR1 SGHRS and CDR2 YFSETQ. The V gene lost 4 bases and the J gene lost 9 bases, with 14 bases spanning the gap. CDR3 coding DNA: TGCGCCAGCAGCCCCCTTCTGGGGGCTTCACCCCTCCACTTT. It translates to CASSPLLGASPLHF.

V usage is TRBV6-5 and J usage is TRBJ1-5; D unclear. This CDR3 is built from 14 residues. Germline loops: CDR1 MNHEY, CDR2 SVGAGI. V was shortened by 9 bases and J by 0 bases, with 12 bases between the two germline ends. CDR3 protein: CASLQVNSNQPQHF. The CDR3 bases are TGTGCCAGTCTCCAGGTCAATAGCAATCAGCCCCAGCATTTT.

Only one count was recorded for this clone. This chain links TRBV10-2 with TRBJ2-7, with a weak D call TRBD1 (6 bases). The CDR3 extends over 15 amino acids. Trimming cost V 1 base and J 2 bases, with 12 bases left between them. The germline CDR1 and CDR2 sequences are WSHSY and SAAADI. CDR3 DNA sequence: TGCGCCAGCAGTGAGTATTCGGCAGGGGCCTACGAGCAGTACTTC. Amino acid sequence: CASSEYSAGAYEQYF.

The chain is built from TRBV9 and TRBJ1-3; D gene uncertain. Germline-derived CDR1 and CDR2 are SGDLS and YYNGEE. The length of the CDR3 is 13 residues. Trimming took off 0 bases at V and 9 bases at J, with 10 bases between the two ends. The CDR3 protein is CASSVEGGVTIYF. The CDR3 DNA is TGTGCCAGCAGCGTAGAGGGTGGGGTCACCATATATTTT.